This TCR beta chain was sequenced during a study of T cells in Graves' hyperthyroidism and ophthalmopathy. The diagnostic basis comprised clinical symptoms, serum thyroxine and TRAb, thyroid ultrasound and orbital computed tomography. There were TCR beta CDR3 regions amplified from RNA transcripts. In the first-round RT-PCR of the TCR CDR3, the HTBI primer set was used. TCRdb analysed the multiplex PCR reads with MiXCR anew, one entry per CDR3 protein. The sample lists about 400,000 distinct CDR3 sequences, under 15% occurring once. This clonotype was found many times. Its specificity is unknown. Points from the study as a whole: Model-based prediction identified ophthalmopathy a median around 6.5 months prior to its onset. From stable hyperthyroidism, ophthalmopathy was separated by a 13 V-J model.

The CDR3 length is 14 residues. V lost 3 bases, J lost 7 bases, and 8 bases stayed unmatched. CDR1 LGHDT and CDR2 YNNKEL come from the germline V gene (reference sequence). The source is a woman in her twenties or thirties with Graves' hyperthyroidism. Specimen: blood. The chain carries TRBV3-1 and TRBJ2-7; 8 bases map to TRBD2. CDR3 DNA: TGTGCCAGCAGCCAGGCGGCGGGAGGAGGGGAGCAGTACTTC. Protein: CASSQAAGGGEQYF.